This T cell receptor (beta chain) was sequenced for a study of CD8 T cells in Susac syndrome. About the study: Active disease was present in about 6 of the sequenced Susac syndrome patients, whereas fewer than ten of them were in remission.

The CDR3 totals 12 residues. V lost 4 bases to trimming and J lost 7 bases, with 5 bases between them. Germline CDR1 reads LNHDA; CDR2 reads SQIVND (reference sequence). A quantity of about 0.5 to 1 ug RNA underwent reverse transcription using random hexamers. TCRdb re-called the immunoSEQ multiplex PCR reads with MiXCR, one entry per CDR3 protein. The repertoire holds some 150,000 distinct CDR3 sequences, with 85% to 95% as singletons. This clonotype was sampled from a human donor with Susac syndrome. The specimen sequenced was CD4+ T cells from PBMCs. The V gene is TRBV19, the J gene TRBJ1-6, with no clear D. The CDR3, as DNA: TGTGCCAGTAGTAGACAAAATTCACCCCTCCACTTT. Encoded protein: CASSRQNSPLHF. Drawing the rest from reference TRBV19 and TRBJ1-6, the complete variable domain is DGGITQSPKYLFRKEGQNVTLSCEQNLNHDAMYWYRQDPGQGLRLIYYSQIVNDFQKGDIAEGYSVSREKKESFPLTVTSAQKNPTAFYLCASSRQNSPLHFGNGTRLTVT.